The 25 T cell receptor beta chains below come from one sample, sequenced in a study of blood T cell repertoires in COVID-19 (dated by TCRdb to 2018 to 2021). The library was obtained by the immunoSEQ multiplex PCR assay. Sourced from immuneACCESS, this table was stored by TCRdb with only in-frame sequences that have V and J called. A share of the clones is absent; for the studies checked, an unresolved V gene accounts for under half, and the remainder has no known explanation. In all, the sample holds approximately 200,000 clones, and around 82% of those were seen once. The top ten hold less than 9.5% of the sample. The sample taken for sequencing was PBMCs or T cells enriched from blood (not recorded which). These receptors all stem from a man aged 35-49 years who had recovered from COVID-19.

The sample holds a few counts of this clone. CDR3 bases: TGTGCCAGCAGCCAAGCGCGCGCTCTAAGTCCTAACTATGGCTACACCTTC. This translates into CASSQARALSPNYGYTF. The rearrangement uses TRBV3-1 (or the pseudogene TRBV3-2) and TRBJ1-2; D is unresolved. The CDR3 runs 17 residues. Germline lookup yields CDR1 LGHDT and CDR2 YNNKEL (reference sequence). V was clipped by 1 base and J by 0 bases, with 15 bases between them.

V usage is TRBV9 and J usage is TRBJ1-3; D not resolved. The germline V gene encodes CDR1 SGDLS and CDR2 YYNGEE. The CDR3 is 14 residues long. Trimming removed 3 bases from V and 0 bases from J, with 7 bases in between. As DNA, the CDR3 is TGTGCCAGCAGCGCGGTTTTCTCTGGAAACACCATATATTTT. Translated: CASSAVFSGNTIYF.

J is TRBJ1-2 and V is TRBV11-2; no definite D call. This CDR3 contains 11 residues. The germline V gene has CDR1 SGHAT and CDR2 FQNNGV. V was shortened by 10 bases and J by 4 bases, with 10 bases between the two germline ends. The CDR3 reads CAIPRGYGYTF. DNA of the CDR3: TGTGCCATCCCCCGCGGCTATGGCTACACCTTC.

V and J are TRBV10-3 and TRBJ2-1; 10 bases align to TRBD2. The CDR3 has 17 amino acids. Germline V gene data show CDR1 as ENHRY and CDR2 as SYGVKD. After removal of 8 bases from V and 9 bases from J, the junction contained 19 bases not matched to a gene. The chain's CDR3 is CAIGPNEASGGWGEQFF. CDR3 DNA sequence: TGTGCCATCGGGCCCAACGAGGCTAGCGGGGGCTGGGGTGAGCAGTTCTTC.

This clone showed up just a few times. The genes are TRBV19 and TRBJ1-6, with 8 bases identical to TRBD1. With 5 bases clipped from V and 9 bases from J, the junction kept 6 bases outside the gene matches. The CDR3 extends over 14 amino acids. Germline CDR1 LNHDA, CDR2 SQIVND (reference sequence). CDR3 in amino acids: CASSPQDRVSPLHF. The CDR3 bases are TGTGCCAGTAGTCCTCAGGACAGGGTTTCACCCCTCCACTTT.

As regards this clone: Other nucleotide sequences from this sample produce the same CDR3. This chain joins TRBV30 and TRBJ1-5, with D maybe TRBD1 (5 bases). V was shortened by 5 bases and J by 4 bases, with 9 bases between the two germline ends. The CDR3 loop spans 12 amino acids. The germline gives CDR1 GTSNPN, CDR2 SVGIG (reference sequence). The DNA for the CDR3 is TGTGCCTGGTCGGGGGGGAATCAGCCCCAGCATTTT. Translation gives CAWSGGNQPQHF.

This CDR3 is CSVVYRDRAYGYTF. The CDR3 coding sequence is TGCAGCGTTGTCTACCGGGACAGGGCCTATGGCTACACCTTC. The chain carries TRBV29-1 and TRBJ1-2; TRBD1 agrees at 9 bases. The CDR3 length is 14 residues. V gave up 4 bases and J gave up 4 bases; unmatched junction bases: 7. Germline CDR1 reads SQVTM; CDR2 reads ANQGSEA. Drawing the rest from reference TRBV29-1 and TRBJ1-2, the complete variable domain is SAVISQKPSRDICQRGTSLTIQCQVDSQVTMMFWYRQQPGQSLTLIATANQGSEATYESGFVIDKFPISRPNLTFSTLTVSNMSPEDSSIYLCSVVYRDRAYGYTFGSGTRLTVV.

The CDR3 reads CASSQEPGLAYEQFF. DNA for the CDR3: TGCGCCAGCAGCCAAGAACCGGGACTAGCGTATGAGCAGTTCTTC. This chain uses TRBV4-3 with TRBJ2-1, with TRBD2 identical over 10 bases. This CDR3 is built from 15 residues. The germline V gene encodes CDR1 LGHNA and CDR2 YSLEER. V was pared by 0 bases and J by 8 bases, with 4 bases of the junction left unmatched.

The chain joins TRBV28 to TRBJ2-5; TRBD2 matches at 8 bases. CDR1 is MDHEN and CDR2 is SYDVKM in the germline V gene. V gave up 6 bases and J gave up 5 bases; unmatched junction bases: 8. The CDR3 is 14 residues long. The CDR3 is CASSPAGGQETQYF. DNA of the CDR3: TGTGCCAGCAGCCCTGCGGGGGGCCAGGAGACCCAGTACTTC.

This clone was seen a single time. CDR3: CASRDLAEGSNQPQHF. CDR3 nucleotide sequence: TGTGCCAGCAGGGACCTCGCGGAGGGTAGCAATCAGCCCCAGCATTTT. This sequence joins TRBV28 and TRBJ1-5; D gene unclear. This CDR3 has 16 amino acids. V was trimmed by 6 bases and J by 0 bases, leaving 15 bases between them. In germline, CDR1 is MDHEN, CDR2 SYDVKM.

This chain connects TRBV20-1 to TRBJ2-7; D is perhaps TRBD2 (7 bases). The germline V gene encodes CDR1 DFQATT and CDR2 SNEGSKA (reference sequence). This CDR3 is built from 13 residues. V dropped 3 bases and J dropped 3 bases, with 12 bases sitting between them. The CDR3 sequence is CSASGGGFYEQYF. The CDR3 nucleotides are TGCAGTGCTAGTGGGGGGGGCTTCTACGAGCAGTACTTC.

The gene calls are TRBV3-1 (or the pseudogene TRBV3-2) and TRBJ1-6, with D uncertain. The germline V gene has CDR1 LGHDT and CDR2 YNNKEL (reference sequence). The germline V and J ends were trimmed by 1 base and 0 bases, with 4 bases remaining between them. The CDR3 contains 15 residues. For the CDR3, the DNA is TGTGCCAGCAGCCAAGCCAGCTCCTATAATTCACCCCTCCACTTT. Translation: CASSQASSYNSPLHF.

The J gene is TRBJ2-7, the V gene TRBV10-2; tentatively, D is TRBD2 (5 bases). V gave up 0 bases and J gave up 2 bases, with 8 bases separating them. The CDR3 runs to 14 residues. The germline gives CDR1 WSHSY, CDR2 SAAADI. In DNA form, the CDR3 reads TGCGCCAGCAGTGAGTCGGGAGAAACCTACGAGCAGTACTTC. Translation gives CASSESGETYEQYF.

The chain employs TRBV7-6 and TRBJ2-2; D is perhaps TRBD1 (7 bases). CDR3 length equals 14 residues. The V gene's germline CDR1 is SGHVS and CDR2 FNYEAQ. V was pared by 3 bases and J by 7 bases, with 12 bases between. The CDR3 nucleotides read TGTGCCAGCAGCTTGGAGGGGGCGGGCGGGGAGCTGTTTTTT. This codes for CASSLEGAGGELFF. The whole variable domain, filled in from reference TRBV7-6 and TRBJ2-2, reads GAGVSQSPRYKVTKRGQDVALRCDPISGHVSLYWYRQALGQGPEFLTYFNYEAQQDKSGLPNDRFSAERPEGSISTLTIQRTEQRDSAMYRCASSLEGAGGELFFGEGSRLTVL.

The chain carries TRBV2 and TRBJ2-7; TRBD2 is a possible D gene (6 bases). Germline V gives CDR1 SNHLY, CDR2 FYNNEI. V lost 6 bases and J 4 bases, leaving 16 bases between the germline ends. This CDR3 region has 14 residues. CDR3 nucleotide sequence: TGTGCCAGCAGATCCGGGACTGAAACTTACGAGCAGTACTTC. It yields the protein CASRSGTETYEQYF.

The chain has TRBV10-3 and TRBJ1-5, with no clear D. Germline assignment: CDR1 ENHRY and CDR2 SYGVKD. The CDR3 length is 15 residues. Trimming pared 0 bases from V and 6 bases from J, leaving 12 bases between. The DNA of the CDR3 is TGTGCCATCAGTGAGTCGTACGGGGATCGTCAGCCCCAGCATTTT. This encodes CAISESYGDRQPQHF.

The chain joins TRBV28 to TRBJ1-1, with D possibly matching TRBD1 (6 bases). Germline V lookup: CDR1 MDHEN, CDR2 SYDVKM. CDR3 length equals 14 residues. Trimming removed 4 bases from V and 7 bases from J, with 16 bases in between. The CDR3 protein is CASSSQFQDSEAFF. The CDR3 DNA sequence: TGTGCCAGCAGTTCCCAATTCCAGGACAGTGAAGCTTTCTTT.

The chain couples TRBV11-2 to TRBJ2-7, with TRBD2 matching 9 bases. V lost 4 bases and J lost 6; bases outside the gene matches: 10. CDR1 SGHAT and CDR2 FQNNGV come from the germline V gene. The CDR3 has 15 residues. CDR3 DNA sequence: TGTGCCAGCAGCTCACTGTGGCGGGGGGGCTCCGAGCAGTACTTC. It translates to CASSSLWRGGSEQYF.

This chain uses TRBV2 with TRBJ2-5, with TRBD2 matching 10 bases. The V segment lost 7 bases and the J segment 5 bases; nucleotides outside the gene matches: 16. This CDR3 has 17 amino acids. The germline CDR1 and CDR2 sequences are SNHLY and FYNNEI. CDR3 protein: CASTDVLERGGLETQYF. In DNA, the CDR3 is TGTGCCAGCACTGACGTCCTTGAGCGGGGGGGCCTCGAGACCCAGTACTTC.

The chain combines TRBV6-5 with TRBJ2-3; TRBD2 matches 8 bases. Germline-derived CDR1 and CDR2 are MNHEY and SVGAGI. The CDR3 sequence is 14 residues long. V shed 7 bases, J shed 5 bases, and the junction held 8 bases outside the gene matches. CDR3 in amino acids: CASIKGLEVDTQYF. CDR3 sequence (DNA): TGTGCCAGCATTAAGGGACTAGAAGTAGATACGCAGTATTTT.

The CDR3 nucleotides are TGTGCCAGCACCGAGGATAGCAATCAGCCCCAGCATTTT. It translates to CASTEDSNQPQHF. The genes are TRBV28 and TRBJ1-5; D remains unclear. Germline CDR1 reads MDHEN; CDR2 reads SYDVKM. This CDR3 region has 13 residues. V was pared by 7 bases and J by 0 bases, with 7 bases between.

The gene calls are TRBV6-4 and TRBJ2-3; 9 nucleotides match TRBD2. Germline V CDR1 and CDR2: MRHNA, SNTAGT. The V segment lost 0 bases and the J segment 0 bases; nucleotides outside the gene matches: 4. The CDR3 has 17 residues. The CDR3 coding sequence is TGTGCCAGCAGTGACTCGATTAGCGGGGGAAGCACAGATACGCAGTATTTT. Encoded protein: CASSDSISGGSTDTQYF.

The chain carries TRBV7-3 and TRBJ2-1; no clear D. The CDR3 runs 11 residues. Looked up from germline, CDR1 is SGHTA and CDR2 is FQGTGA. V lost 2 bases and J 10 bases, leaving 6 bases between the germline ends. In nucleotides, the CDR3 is TGTGCCAGCAGCTTATTCGGGGAGCAGTTCTTC. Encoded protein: CASSLFGEQFF. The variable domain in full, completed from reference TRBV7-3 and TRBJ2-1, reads GAGVSQTPSNKVTEKGKYVELRCDPISGHTALYWYRQSLGQGPEFLIYFQGTGAADDSGLPNDRFFAVRPEGSVSTLKIQRTERGDSAVYLCASSLFGEQFFGPGTRLTVL.

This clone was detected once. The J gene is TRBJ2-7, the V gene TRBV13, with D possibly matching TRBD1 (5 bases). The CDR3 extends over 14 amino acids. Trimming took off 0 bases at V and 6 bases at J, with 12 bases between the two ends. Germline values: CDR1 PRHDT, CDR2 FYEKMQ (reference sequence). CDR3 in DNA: TGTGCCAGCAGCTTAGGGCGGACATTTAGCGAGCAGTACTTC. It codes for CASSLGRTFSEQYF. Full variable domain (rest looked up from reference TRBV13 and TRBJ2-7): AAGVIQSPRHLIKEKRETATLKCYPIPRHDTVYWYQQGPGQDPQFLISFYEKMQSDKGSIPDRFSAQQFSDYHSELNMSSLELGDSALYFCASSLGRTFSEQYFGPGTRLTVT.

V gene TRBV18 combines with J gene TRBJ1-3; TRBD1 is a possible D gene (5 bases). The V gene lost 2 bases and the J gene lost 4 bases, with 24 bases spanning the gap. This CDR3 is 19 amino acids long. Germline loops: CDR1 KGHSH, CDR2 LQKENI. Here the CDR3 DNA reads TGTGCCAGCTCACCATTGGGGACTCTCGGGGCTCCGGGAGGAAACACCATATATTTT. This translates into CASSPLGTLGAPGGNTIYF.